This TCR beta chain is from a study of technical replicates of blood from a handful of donors (dated by TCRdb to 2015 to 2018). Turning to this clone: No antigen is known for it. The input lacks base qualities; no much larger clone sits a single base away.

The CDR3 sequence holds 13 residues, the cysteine and phenylalanine included. Left in the record is the CDR3 DNA by itself, 39 bases read in frame from the first base. CDR1 MNHEY and CDR2 SMNVEV were looked up in the germline V gene (reference sequence). V loses 6 bases of germline sequence and J loses 0 bases, and the interval between the two ends is 6 bases. Libraries came from the immunoSEQ multiplex PCR assay. TCRdb took this table from immuneACCESS and kept in-frame rearrangements with V and J called. Such tables lack part of the clones; where checked against another copy, unresolved V genes explain under half of the gap, and the rest is unexplained. This sample comprises some 94,000 clones, approximately 95% of them detected only once. 0.36% of the sample belongs to the ten largest clones.

This chain is built from TRBV27 and TRBJ1-3; TRBD1 could be the D gene, as 6 bases match. This receptor was obtained from a human donor in good health. Specimen: T cells isolated from PBMCs. CDR3 sequence: CASRDSSGNTIYF. At the DNA level, the sequence is TGTGCCAGCAGGGACAGCTCTGGAAACACCATATATTTT.